This T cell receptor beta chain came from a study of T cell repertoires in cytomegalovirus infection. This clonotype was counted between two and nine times. Its specificity is not known. Study-level results: The response measured ex vivo was dominated by TCR beta clonotypes (HLA-C-restricted and CMV-specific).

With 6 bases removed from V and 4 bases from J, the gap between germline ends came to 13 bases. Germline V gives CDR1 MDHEN, CDR2 SYDVKM. The length of the CDR3 is 15 residues. MiXCR, applied by TCRdb to the reads, yields one record per CDR3 protein. The sample yields roughly 640,000 distinct CDR3 sequences, approximately 24% seen once. This TCR derives from a human donor in good health (CMV status not recorded). Some clones in this sample may be carry-over from other donors' samples. The chain carries TRBV28 and TRBJ1-6, with TRBD1 as a possible D gene (5 bases). The sequenced sample consisted of CD8+ T cells from PBMCs. The CDR3 sequence is CASSRDALYNSPLHF. CDR3 nucleotides: TGTGCCAGCAGCCGGGACGCCTTATATAATTCACCCCTCCACTTT.